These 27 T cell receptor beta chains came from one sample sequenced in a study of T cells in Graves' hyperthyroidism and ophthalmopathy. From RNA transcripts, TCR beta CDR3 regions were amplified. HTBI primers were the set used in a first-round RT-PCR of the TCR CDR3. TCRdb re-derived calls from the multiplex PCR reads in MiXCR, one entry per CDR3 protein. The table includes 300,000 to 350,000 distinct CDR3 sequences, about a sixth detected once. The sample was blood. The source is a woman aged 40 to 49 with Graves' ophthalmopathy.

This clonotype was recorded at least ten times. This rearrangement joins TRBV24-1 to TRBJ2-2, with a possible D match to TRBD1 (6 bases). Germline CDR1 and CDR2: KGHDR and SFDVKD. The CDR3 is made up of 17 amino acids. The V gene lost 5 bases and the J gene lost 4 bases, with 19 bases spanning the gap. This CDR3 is CATSGGTTRASTGELFF. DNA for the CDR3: TGTGCCACCAGTGGTGGGACAACCCGCGCCAGCACCGGGGAGCTGTTTTTT.

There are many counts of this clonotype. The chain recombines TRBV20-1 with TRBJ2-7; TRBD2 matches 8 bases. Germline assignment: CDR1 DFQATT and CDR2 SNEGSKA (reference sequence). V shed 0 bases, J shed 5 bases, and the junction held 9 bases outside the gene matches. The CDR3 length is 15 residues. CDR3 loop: CSARDWAGGGDEQYF. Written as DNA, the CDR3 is TGCAGTGCTAGAGATTGGGCGGGAGGAGGTGACGAGCAGTACTTC.

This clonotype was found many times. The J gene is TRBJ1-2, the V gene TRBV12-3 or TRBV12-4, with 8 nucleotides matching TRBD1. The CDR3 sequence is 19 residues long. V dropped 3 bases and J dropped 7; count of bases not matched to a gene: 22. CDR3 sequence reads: CASSFRQGTGNTLRTGYTF. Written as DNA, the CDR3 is TGTGCCAGCAGTTTCCGACAAGGGACAGGAAACACCCTAAGGACTGGCTACACCTTC.

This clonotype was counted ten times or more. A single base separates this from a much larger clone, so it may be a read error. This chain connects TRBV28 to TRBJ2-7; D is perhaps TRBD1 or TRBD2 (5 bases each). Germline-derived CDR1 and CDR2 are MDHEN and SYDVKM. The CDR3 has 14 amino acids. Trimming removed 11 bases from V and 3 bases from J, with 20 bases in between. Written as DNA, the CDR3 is TGTGCCTCCCCCCTGGGGGATATCAACTACGAGCAGTACTTC. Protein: CASPLGDINYEQYF.

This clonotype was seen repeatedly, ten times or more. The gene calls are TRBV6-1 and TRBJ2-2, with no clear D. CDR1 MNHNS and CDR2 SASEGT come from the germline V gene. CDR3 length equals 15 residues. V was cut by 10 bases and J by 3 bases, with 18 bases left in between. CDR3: CATVGSGPYTGELFF. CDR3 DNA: TGTGCCACCGTGGGGTCCGGGCCTTACACCGGGGAGCTGTTTTTT.

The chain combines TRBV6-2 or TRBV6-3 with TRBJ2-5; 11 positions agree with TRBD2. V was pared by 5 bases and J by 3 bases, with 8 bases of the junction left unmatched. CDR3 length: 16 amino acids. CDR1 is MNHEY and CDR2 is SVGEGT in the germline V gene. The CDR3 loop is CASSTDSGGGEETQYF. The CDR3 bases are TGTGCCAGCAGTACAGATAGCGGGGGGGGGGAAGAGACCCAGTACTTC.

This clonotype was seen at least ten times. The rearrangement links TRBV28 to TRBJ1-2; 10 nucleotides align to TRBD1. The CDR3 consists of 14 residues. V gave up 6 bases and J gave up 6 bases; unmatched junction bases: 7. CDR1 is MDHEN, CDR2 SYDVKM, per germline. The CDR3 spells CASRPGTGVDGYTF. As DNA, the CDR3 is TGTGCCAGCAGACCCGGGACAGGGGTTGATGGCTACACCTTC.

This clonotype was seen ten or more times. CDR3: CASQRQGVINSPLHF. The CDR3 DNA follows: TGTGCCAGCCAAAGGCAGGGGGTAATCAATTCACCCCTCCACTTT. The V gene is TRBV28, the J gene TRBJ1-6; TRBD1 matches 7 bases. In germline, CDR1 is MDHEN, CDR2 SYDVKM. The CDR3 is 15 residues long. Losses at the gene ends were 8 bases for V and 7 bases for J; bases not matched to a gene: 11. Drawing the rest from reference TRBV28 and TRBJ1-6, the complete variable domain is DVKVTQSSRYLVKRTGEKVFLECVQDMDHENMFWYRQDPGLGLRLIYFSYDVKMKEKGDIPEGYSVSREKKERFSLILESASTNQTSMYLCASQRQGVINSPLHFGNGTRLTVT.

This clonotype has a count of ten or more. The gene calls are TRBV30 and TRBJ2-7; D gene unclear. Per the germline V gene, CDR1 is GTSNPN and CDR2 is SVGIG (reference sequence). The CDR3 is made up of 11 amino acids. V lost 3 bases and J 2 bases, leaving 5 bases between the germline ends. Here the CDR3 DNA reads TGTGCCTGGAGCGGTACCTACGAGCAGTACTTC. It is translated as CAWSGTYEQYF.

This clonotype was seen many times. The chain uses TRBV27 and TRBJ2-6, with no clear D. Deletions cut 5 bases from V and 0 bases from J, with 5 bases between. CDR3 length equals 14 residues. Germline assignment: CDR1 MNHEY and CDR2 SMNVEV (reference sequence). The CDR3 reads CASSGDSGANVLTF. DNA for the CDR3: TGTGCCAGCAGTGGCGACTCTGGGGCCAACGTCCTGACTTTC.

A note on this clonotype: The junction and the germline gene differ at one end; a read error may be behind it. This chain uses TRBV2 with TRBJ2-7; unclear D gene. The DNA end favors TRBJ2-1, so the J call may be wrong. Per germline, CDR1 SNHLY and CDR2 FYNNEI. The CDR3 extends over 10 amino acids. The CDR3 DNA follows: TGTGTCAGCAGTGTGGGAGAGCAGTTCTTC. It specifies CVSSVGEQFF.

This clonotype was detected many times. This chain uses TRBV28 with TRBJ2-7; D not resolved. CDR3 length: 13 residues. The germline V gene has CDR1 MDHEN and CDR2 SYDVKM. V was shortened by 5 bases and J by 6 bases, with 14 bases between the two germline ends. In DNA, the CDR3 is TGTGCCAGCAGTCTATACTCCCCGGCCGAGCAGTACTTC. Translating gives CASSLYSPAEQYF.

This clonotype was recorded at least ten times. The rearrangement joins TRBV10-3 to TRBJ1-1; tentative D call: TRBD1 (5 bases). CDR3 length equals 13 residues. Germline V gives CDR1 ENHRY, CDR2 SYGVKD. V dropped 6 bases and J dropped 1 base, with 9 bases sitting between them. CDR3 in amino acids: CAIRETANTEAFF. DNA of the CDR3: TGTGCCATCAGAGAGACAGCGAACACTGAAGCTTTCTTT.

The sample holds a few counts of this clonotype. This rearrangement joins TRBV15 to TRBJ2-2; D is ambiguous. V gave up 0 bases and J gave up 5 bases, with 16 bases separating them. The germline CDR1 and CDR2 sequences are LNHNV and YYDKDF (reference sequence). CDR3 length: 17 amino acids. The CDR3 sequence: CATSRDRGPSGTGELFF. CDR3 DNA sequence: TGTGCCACCAGCAGAGATCGAGGCCCATCCGGGACCGGGGAGCTGTTTTTT.

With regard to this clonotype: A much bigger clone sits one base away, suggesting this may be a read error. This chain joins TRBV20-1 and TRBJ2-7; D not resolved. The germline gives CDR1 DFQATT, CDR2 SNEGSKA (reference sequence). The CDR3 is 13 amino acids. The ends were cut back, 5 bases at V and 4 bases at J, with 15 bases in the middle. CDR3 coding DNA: TGCAGTGCTGGCCCCCTGTCAGATTACGAGCAGTACTTC. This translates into CSAGPLSDYEQYF.

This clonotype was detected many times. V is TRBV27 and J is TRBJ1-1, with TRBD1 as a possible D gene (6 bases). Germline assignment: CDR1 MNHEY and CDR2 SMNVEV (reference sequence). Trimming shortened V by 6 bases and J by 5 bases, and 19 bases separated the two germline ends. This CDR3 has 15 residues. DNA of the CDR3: TGTGCCAGCAGAGTTAGGGGGGGGCGGGGGACTGAAGCTTTCTTT. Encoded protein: CASRVRGGRGTEAFF.

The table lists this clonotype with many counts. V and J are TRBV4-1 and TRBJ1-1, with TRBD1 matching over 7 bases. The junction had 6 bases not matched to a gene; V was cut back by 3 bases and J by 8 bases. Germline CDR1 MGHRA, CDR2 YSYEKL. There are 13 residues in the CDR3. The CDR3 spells CASSQLTQGEAFF. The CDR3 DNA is TGCGCCAGCAGCCAGCTTACACAGGGGGAAGCTTTCTTT.

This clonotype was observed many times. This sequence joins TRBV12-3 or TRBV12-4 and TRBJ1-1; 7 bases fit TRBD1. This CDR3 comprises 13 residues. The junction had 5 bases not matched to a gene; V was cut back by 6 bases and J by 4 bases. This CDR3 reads CASSFGTVTEAFF. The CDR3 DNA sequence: TGTGCCAGCAGCTTCGGGACAGTCACTGAAGCTTTCTTT.

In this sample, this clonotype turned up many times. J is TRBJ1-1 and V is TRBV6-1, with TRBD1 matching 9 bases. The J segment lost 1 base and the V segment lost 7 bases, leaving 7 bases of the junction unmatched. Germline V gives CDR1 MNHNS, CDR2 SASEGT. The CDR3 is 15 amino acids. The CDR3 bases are TGTGCCAGCATCCCGGGACAGGGCTCGAACACTGAAGCTTTCTTT. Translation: CASIPGQGSNTEAFF.

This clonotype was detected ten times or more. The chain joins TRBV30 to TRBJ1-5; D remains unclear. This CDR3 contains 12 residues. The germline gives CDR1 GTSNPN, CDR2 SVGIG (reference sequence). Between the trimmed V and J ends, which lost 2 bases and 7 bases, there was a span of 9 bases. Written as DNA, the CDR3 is TGTGCCTGGAGTAACTGGGGACAGCCCCAGCATTTT. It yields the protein CAWSNWGQPQHF.

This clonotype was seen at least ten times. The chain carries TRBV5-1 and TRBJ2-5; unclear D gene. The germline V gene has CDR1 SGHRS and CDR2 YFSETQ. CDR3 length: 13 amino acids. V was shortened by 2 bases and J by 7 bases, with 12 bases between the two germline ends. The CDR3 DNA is TGCGCCAGCAGCTTTGACGGAATGGCGACCCAGTACTTC. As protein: CASSFDGMATQYF. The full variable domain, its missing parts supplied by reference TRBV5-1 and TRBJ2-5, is KAGVTQTPRYLIKTRGQQVTLSCSPISGHRSVSWYQQTPGQGLQFLFEYFSETQRNKGNFPGRFSGRQFSNSRSEMNVSTLELGDSALYLCASSFDGMATQYFGPGTRLLVL.

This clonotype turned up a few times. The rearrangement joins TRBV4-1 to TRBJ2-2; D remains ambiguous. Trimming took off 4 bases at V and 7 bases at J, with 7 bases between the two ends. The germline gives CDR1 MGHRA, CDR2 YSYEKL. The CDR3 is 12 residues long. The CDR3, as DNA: TGCGCCAGCAGCCTAGTTGACGGGGAGCTGTTTTTT. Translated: CASSLVDGELFF.

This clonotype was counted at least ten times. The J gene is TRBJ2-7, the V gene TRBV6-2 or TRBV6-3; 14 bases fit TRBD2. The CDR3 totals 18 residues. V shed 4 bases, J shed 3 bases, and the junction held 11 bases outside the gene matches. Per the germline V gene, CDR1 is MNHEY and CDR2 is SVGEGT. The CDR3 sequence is CASSSGLAGAPRSYEQYF. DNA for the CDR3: TGTGCCAGCAGTTCGGGACTAGCGGGAGCCCCCCGGAGCTACGAGCAGTACTTC.

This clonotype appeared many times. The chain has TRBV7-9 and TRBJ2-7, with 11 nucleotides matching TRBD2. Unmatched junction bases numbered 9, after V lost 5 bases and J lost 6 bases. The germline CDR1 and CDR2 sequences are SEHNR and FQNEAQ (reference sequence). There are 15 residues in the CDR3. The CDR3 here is CASSPLAGGAGEQYF. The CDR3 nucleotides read TGTGCCAGCAGCCCTCTAGCGGGAGGAGCGGGCGAGCAGTACTTC.

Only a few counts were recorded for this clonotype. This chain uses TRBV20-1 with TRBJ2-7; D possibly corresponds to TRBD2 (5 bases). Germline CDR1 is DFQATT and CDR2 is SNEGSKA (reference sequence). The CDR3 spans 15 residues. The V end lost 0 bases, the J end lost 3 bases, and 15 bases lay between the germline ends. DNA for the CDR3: TGCAGTGCTAGAGATTTAGGAGGAGCCTACTACGAGCAGTACTTC. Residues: CSARDLGGAYYEQYF.

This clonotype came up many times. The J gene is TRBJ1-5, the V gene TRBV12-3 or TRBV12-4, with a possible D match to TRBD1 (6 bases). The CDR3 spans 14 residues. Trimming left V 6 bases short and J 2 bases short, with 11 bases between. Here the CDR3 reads CASRGGQRNQPQHF. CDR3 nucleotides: TGTGCCAGCAGGGGAGGACAGCGCAATCAGCCCCAGCATTTT.

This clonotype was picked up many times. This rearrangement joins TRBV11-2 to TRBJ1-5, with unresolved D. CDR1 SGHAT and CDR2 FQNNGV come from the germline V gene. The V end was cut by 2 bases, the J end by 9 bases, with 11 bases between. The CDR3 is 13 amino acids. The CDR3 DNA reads TGTGCCAGCAGCTTATCTTCGGGTTGGCCCCAGCATTTT. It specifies CASSLSSGWPQHF.